What follows are 14 T cell receptor beta chains derived from one specimen sequenced in a study of T cells in localized non-small cell lung cancer. The protocol was immunoSEQ multiplex PCR, while the TCRdb copy is restricted to in-frame clones and leaves out a portion. The sample contains about 41,000 clones, about 86% of which appear only once. The specimen was peripheral blood, collected before any cancer treatment. The receptors here all came from a woman aged 18 to 50 with stage III lung adenocarcinoma.

The V and J genes are TRBV5-4 and TRBJ1-6; D unclear. Per the germline V gene, CDR1 is SGHNT and CDR2 is YYREEE (reference sequence). The CDR3 length is 15 residues. The germline V and J ends were trimmed by 3 bases and 7 bases, with 14 bases remaining between them. This chain's CDR3 is CASSSYEPLNSPLHF. In DNA form, the CDR3 reads TGTGCCAGCAGCTCCTATGAGCCGTTGAATTCACCCCTCCACTTT. Looking up the rest from reference TRBV5-4 and TRBJ1-6 gives the full variable domain: ETGVTQSPTHLIKTRGQQVTLRCSSQSGHNTVSWYQQALGQGPQFIFQYYREEENGRGNFPPRFSGLQFPNYSSELNVNALELDDSALYLCASSSYEPLNSPLHFGNGTRLTVT.

The J gene is TRBJ2-1, the V gene TRBV12-5, with D unclear. The ends were cut back, 1 base at V and 0 bases at J, with 7 bases in the middle. Germline CDR1 reads LGHNT; CDR2 reads FRNRAP. This CDR3 comprises 15 residues. The CDR3 reads CASGLARGSYNEQFF. The CDR3 DNA sequence: TGTGCTAGTGGTTTGGCCCGCGGCTCCTACAATGAGCAGTTCTTC. Drawing the rest from reference TRBV12-5 and TRBJ2-1, the complete variable domain is DARVTQTPRHKVTEMGQEVTMRCQPILGHNTVFWYRQTMMQGLELLAYFRNRAPLDDSGMPKDRFSAEMPDATLATLKIQPSEPRDSAVYFCASGLARGSYNEQFFGPGTRLTVL.

The J gene is TRBJ1-3, the V gene TRBV14; D is unclear. Trimming took 1 base from V and 0 from J, leaving 1 base between them. Germline V gene lookup returns CDR1 SGHDN and CDR2 FVKESK. This CDR3 has 13 residues. The CDR3 protein is CASSQASGNTIYF. The CDR3 nucleotides are TGTGCCAGCAGCCAAGCCTCTGGAAACACCATATATTTT.

This sequence joins TRBV21-1 and TRBJ1-1; the table's D call of TRBD1 was not tested on the DNA. TRBV21-1 is listed as a pseudogene. The CDR3 sequence is 13 residues long. For the CDR3, the DNA is TGTGCCAGCAGCGCGACAGGGGGCACTGAAGCTTTCTTT. Protein product: CASSATGGTEAFF.

V gene TRBV18 combines with J gene TRBJ2-2; D tentatively reads TRBD1 or TRBD2 (6 bases each). V lost 3 bases, J lost 0 bases, and 14 bases lay in between. From germline, CDR1 is KGHSH and CDR2 LQKENI. The CDR3 has 17 amino acids. The CDR3, as DNA: TGTGCCAGCTCACCGAGGGGGGCCTCCGCGAACACCGGGGAGCTGTTTTTT. This encodes CASSPRGASANTGELFF.

The chain links TRBV7-2 to TRBJ2-3; no reliable D call. The CDR3 spans 14 residues. Germline CDR1 is SGHTA and CDR2 is FQGNSA. V dropped 1 base and J dropped 7 bases, with 12 bases sitting between them. The CDR3 sequence: CASSLDITPYTQYF. CDR3 nucleotides: TGTGCCAGCAGCTTAGATATTACCCCCTATACGCAGTATTTT. Together with reference TRBV7-2 and TRBJ2-3, the CDR3 gives the full variable domain: GAGVSQSPSNKVTEKGKDVELRCDPISGHTALYWYRQSLGQGLEFLIYFQGNSAPDKSGLPSDRFSAERTGGSVSTLTIQRTQQEDSAVYLCASSLDITPYTQYFGPGTRLTVL.

In its sample, this clone was seen once. V is TRBV18 and J is TRBJ1-1; 7 nucleotides align to TRBD1. CDR1 and CDR2 from the germline V gene are KGHSH and LQKENI. J lost 1 base, V lost 3 bases, and 5 bases had no gene match. The CDR3 totals 15 residues. In DNA, the CDR3 is TGTGCCAGCTCACCGCCGAAGGGGGCGAACACTGAAGCTTTCTTT. This sequence encodes CASSPPKGANTEAFF. Full variable domain (rest looked up from reference TRBV18 and TRBJ1-1): NAGVMQNPRHLVRRRGQEARLRCSPMKGHSHVYWYRQLPEEGLKFMVYLQKENIIDESGMPKERFSAEFPKEGPSILRIQQVVRGDSAAYFCASSPPKGANTEAFFGQGTRLTVV.

J is TRBJ2-2 and V is TRBV11-3, with D perhaps TRBD2 (6 bases). CDR1 is SGHNT, CDR2 YENEEA, per germline. The CDR3 is made up of 15 amino acids. V lost 7 bases to trimming and J lost 3 bases, with 15 bases between them. CDR3 nucleotides: TGTGCCAGCAAGAGTCGACTAGGGGACACCGGGGAGCTGTTTTTT. As protein: CASKSRLGDTGELFF.

The chain carries TRBV19 and TRBJ1-1, with 9 bases lining up with TRBD1. Trimming at V came to 3 bases and at J to 0 bases, leaving 5 bases not matched to a gene. CDR1 LNHDA and CDR2 SQIVND come from the germline V gene (reference sequence). This CDR3 is built from 16 residues. CDR3 in amino acids: CASSIGQGPLNTEAFF. CDR3 bases: TGTGCCAGTAGTATTGGACAGGGGCCTTTGAACACTGAAGCTTTCTTT.

The chain uses TRBV7-8 and TRBJ1-1; 7 nucleotides line up with TRBD1. The germline gives CDR1 SGHVS, CDR2 FQNEAQ. Trimming took 1 base from V and 7 from J; bases not matched to a gene: 12. The CDR3 loop spans 16 amino acids. The CDR3: CASSLGLSGTAFEAFF. The DNA for the CDR3 is TGTGCCAGCAGCTTAGGCCTTTCCGGGACAGCTTTTGAAGCTTTCTTT. Full variable domain (remainder filled in from reference TRBV7-8 and TRBJ1-1): GAGVSQSPRYKVAKRGQDVALRCDPISGHVSLFWYQQALGQGPEFLTYFQNEAQLDKSGLPSDRFFAERPEGSVSTLKIQRTQQEDSAVYLCASSLGLSGTAFEAFFGQGTRLTVV.

The chain recombines TRBV14 with TRBJ2-7; 11 bases map to TRBD2. J gave up 2 bases and V 4 bases, and 1 base lay outside the gene matches. Germline V gene sequence: CDR1 SGHDN, CDR2 FVKESK. This CDR3 has 14 amino acids. The CDR3: CASSRLAGTYEQYF. Here the CDR3 DNA reads TGTGCCAGCAGCCGACTAGCGGGGACCTACGAGCAGTACTTC.

This chain links TRBV7-2 with TRBJ2-1; no reliable D call. Looked up from germline, CDR1 is SGHTA and CDR2 is FQGNSA. Deletions cut 5 bases from V and 10 bases from J, with 15 bases between. CDR3 size: 13 residues. The CDR3: CASSPDPRREQFF. The CDR3 nucleotides are TGTGCCAGCAGCCCGGACCCGAGAAGGGAGCAGTTCTTC.

The rearrangement uses TRBV10-3 and TRBJ2-2; 9 bases align to TRBD1. From germline, CDR1 is ENHRY and CDR2 SYGVKD. V trimming: 10 bases; J trimming: 3 bases; junction bases outside the gene matches: 3. The CDR3 is 13 residues long. DNA of the CDR3: TGTGCCACACAGGGGGCGGACACCGGGGAGCTGTTTTTT. Residues: CATQGADTGELFF.

The V and J genes are TRBV29-1 and TRBJ1-1; 8 nucleotides agree with TRBD1. The V gene end was trimmed by 4 bases and the J gene end by 11 bases; junction bases not matched to a gene: 6. Germline V gene lookup returns CDR1 SQVTM and CDR2 ANQGSEA. The CDR3 has 11 amino acids. Here the CDR3 reads CSVAQGASAFF. DNA for the CDR3: TGCAGCGTTGCGCAGGGGGCGTCGGCTTTCTTT.